The 32 T cell receptor beta chains presented below share a single source sample, sequenced in a study of blood T cells in healthy people across ages (dated by TCRdb to between 2014 and 2017). Receptor libraries were prepared by 5' RACE. Sequencing used an Illumina HiSeq 2500. A second roughly 7 to 12 cycle PCR used a sample-barcoded 5' primer and a J-beta primer mix. Through fastp at Q25 and MiXCR, TCRdb rebuilt clones from the public reads, retaining in-frame beta chains. Rows merge per CDR3 protein into single entries with the most common DNA and genes. For this sample the table gives 1.5 million to 2 million distinct CDR3 sequences, of which approximately 30% were detected only once. The ten largest clonotypes hold over 7% of the sample. The sample comprised blood. The receptors stem from a woman aged 25 to 39 in good health.

This clonotype was detected a few times. The junction does not match germline at one end; this may be a read error. The CDR3 sequence is CAISLRRGAGETQYF. The DNA of the CDR3 is TGTGCCATCAGCTTGCGGCGGGGGGCAGGGGAGACCCAGTACTTC. The J gene is TRBJ2-5, the V gene TRBV5-6; 8 bases match TRBD2. Germline V gives CDR1 SGHDT, CDR2 YYEEEE. The CDR3 totals 15 residues.

Concerning this clonotype itself: Given a much more abundant clone one base away, this may be a read error. This chain's CDR3 is CASSPGQGNPLHTTFNQPQHF. The CDR3 nucleotides read TGTGCCAGCAGCCCTGGGCAGGGGAATCCCCTCCACACGACATTCAATCAGCCCCAGCATTTT. This chain uses TRBV12-3 or TRBV12-4 with TRBJ1-5, with a tentative D call TRBD1 (6 bases). This CDR3 is 21 amino acids long. With 6 bases removed from V and 3 bases from J, the gap between germline ends came to 33 bases.

This clonotype was seen only a few times. The rearrangement uses TRBV2 and TRBJ2-1, with a tentative D call TRBD1 (5 bases). The germline V and J ends were trimmed by 4 bases and 8 bases, with 12 bases remaining between them. The CDR3 contains 13 residues. Germline V gene lookup returns CDR1 SNHLY and CDR2 FYNNEI. The CDR3 reads CASSVNKGDEQFF. The CDR3, as DNA: TGTGCCAGCAGTGTTAACAAAGGGGATGAGCAGTTCTTC.

Many counts were recorded for this clonotype. The V gene is TRBV7-2, the J gene TRBJ2-7, with 12 bases lining up with TRBD1. The CDR3 is 17 residues long. The J segment lost 5 bases and the V segment lost 4 bases, leaving 12 bases of the junction unmatched. Germline V gene sequence: CDR1 SGHTA, CDR2 FQGNSA. In nucleotides, the CDR3 is TGTGCCAGCAGCTCCCCTCCCGGGACAGGGGGCAATCACGAGCAGTACTTC. This gives the protein CASSSPPGTGGNHEQYF. Combining the CDR3 with reference TRBV7-2 and TRBJ2-7 gives the whole variable domain GAGVSQSPSNKVTEKGKDVELRCDPISGHTALYWYRQSLGQGLEFLIYFQGNSAPDKSGLPSDRFSAERTGGSVSTLTIQRTQQEDSAVYLCASSSPPGTGGNHEQYFGPGTRLTVT.

In its sample, this clonotype was seen once. The chain recombines TRBV20-1 with TRBJ1-5; D not certain. The germline gives CDR1 DFQATT, CDR2 SNEGSKA (reference sequence). With 3 bases removed from V and 4 bases from J, the gap between germline ends came to 13 bases. The CDR3 length is 14 residues. CDR3 DNA: TGCAGTGCTAGCGGAAATCGTTTTAATCAGCCCCAGCATTTT. Amino acid sequence: CSASGNRFNQPQHF.

As regards this clonotype: This may stem from a read error, because a much larger clone lies one nucleotide away. The J gene is TRBJ2-7, the V gene TRBV27, with D perhaps matching TRBD1 (7 bases). This CDR3 comprises 16 residues. The V gene lost 8 bases and the J gene lost 7 bases, with 27 bases spanning the gap. CDR1 MNHEY and CDR2 SMNVEV come from the germline V gene (reference sequence). The CDR3 is CASGNFCQGEVGEQYF. The CDR3 DNA reads as TGTGCCAGCGGAAATTTTTGTCAGGGGGAGGTGGGGGAGCAGTACTTC.

V is TRBV28 and J is TRBJ1-2, with 11 bases lining up with TRBD1. V shed 1 base and J 5 bases; nucleotides not matched to a gene: 12. The CDR3 sequence is 18 residues long. Germline CDR1 reads MDHEN; CDR2 reads SYDVKM. The CDR3 loop is CASSLLWTGGGGWYGYTF. CDR3 in DNA: TGTGCCAGCAGTTTATTATGGACAGGGGGCGGGGGATGGTATGGCTACACCTTC.

J is TRBJ1-2 and V is TRBV4-3; tentative D call: TRBD1 (6 bases). This CDR3 region has 15 residues. Looked up from germline, CDR1 is LGHNA and CDR2 is YSLEER. Trimming left V 7 bases short and J 4 bases short, with 19 bases between. CDR3 loop: CASTRGEGDFYGYTF. The CDR3 DNA follows: TGCGCCAGCACCCGAGGGGAGGGGGACTTCTATGGCTACACCTTC.

This clonotype was seen only a few times. V usage is TRBV24-1 and J usage is TRBJ2-1; no clear D. The CDR3 has 12 amino acids. The germline V gene encodes CDR1 KGHDR and CDR2 SFDVKD. Trimming took 3 bases from V and 9 from J, leaving 8 bases between them. The CDR3 loop is CATSDLVGEQFF. In DNA form, the CDR3 reads TGTGCCACCAGTGATCTAGTGGGTGAGCAGTTCTTC.

This clonotype appeared a few times. Relative to the germline gene, one junction end is altered; a read error may explain this. The rearrangement links TRBV4-1 to TRBJ1-5, with D unresolved. The CDR3 covers 15 residues. Germline CDR1 reads MGHRA; CDR2 reads YSYEKL. The CDR3 nucleotides read TGCGCCAGCAGCAATACACCCCGGAGCACTCAGCCCCAGCATTTT. This sequence encodes CASSNTPRSTQPQHF.

Many counts were recorded for this clonotype. The chain uses TRBV29-1 and TRBJ2-4; tentative D call: TRBD1 (6 bases). The V end was cut by 6 bases, the J end by 3 bases, with 15 bases between. Germline assignment: CDR1 SQVTM and CDR2 ANQGSEA. CDR3 length: 14 amino acids. The CDR3 nucleotides read TGCAGCGTCCGAGGGGACACCAACAAAAACATTCAGTACTTC. The encoded protein is CSVRGDTNKNIQYF.

The sample holds a few counts of this clonotype. The chain has TRBV19 and TRBJ2-7; D is unclear. The ends were cut back, 2 bases at V and 5 bases at J, with 13 bases in the middle. Per germline, CDR1 LNHDA and CDR2 SQIVND (reference sequence). The CDR3 length is 14 residues. The DNA for the CDR3 is TGTGCCAGTAGTATACGTATGTATGGGGACGAGCAGTACTTC. The encoded protein is CASSIRMYGDEQYF.

The J gene is TRBJ1-2, the V gene TRBV10-3; possibly TRBD1 for D (5 bases). The germline V gene encodes CDR1 ENHRY and CDR2 SYGVKD. V was trimmed by 5 bases and J by 6 bases, leaving 16 bases between them. CDR3 length equals 14 residues. As DNA, the CDR3 is TGTGCCATCAGTATAACCGGGACGGATGATGGCTACACCTTC. It codes for CAISITGTDDGYTF.

This chain joins TRBV14 and TRBJ1-2, with D unclear. Germline CDR1 and CDR2: SGHDN and FVKESK. Deletions cut 1 base from V and 7 bases from J, with 10 bases between. The CDR3 has 13 residues. The CDR3 sequence: CASSQGRQGGYTF. The DNA of the CDR3 is TGTGCCAGCAGCCAAGGCCGACAAGGTGGCTACACCTTC.

The chain has TRBV14 and TRBJ2-7, with TRBD1 matching 7 bases. This CDR3 spans 15 amino acids. Germline trimming cut 0 bases from V and 0 bases from J; bases unmatched to any gene: 2. The germline V gene has CDR1 SGHDN and CDR2 FVKESK. The CDR3 reads CASSQDRDSSYEQYF. CDR3 coding DNA: TGTGCCAGCAGCCAAGACCGGGACAGCTCCTACGAGCAGTACTTC.

This clonotype was seen repeatedly, ten times or more. The chain links TRBV29-1 to TRBJ2-6; D remains ambiguous. Trimming pared 7 bases from V and 3 bases from J, leaving 13 bases between. CDR1 is SQVTM, CDR2 ANQGSEA, per germline. The CDR3 totals 14 residues. CDR3 nucleotide sequence: TGCAGCGCGTCTTTTTGGGTTGGGGCCAACGTCCTGACTTTC. Residues: CSASFWVGANVLTF. The variable domain in full, with the rest retrieved from reference TRBV29-1 and TRBJ2-6, is SAVISQKPSRDICQRGTSLTIQCQVDSQVTMMFWYRQQPGQSLTLIATANQGSEATYESGFVIDKFPISRPNLTFSTLTVSNMSPEDSSIYLCSASFWVGANVLTFGAGSRLTVL.

This clonotype was observed a handful of times. The V call is TRBV28, the J call TRBJ1-5; the D is unclear. There are 14 residues in the CDR3. With 3 bases removed from V and 1 base from J, the gap between germline ends came to 7 bases. Germline-derived CDR1 and CDR2 are MDHEN and SYDVKM. CDR3 sequence (DNA): TGTGCCAGCAGTTTTGTAGTGAGCAATCAGCCCCAGCATTTT. It encodes CASSFVVSNQPQHF.

This clonotype appeared many times. The genes are TRBV5-1 and TRBJ1-2; D is perhaps TRBD1 (6 bases). From germline, CDR1 is SGHRS and CDR2 YFSETQ. The CDR3 has 14 amino acids. Trimming cost V 4 bases and J 5 bases, with 15 bases left between them. CDR3 DNA: TGCGCCAGCAGCCTGCGGACAGCCGATTATGGCTACACCTTC. Encoded protein: CASSLRTADYGYTF. Filled out from reference TRBV5-1 and TRBJ1-2, the complete variable domain reads KAGVTQTPRYLIKTRGQQVTLSCSPISGHRSVSWYQQTPGQGLQFLFEYFSETQRNKGNFPGRFSGRQFSNSRSEMNVSTLELGDSALYLCASSLRTADYGYTFGSGTRLTVV.

Points on this clonotype: A read error may produce the germline difference seen at one junction end. The chain has TRBV6-2 or TRBV6-3 and TRBJ2-1, with D perhaps matching TRBD1 or TRBD2 (6 bases each). The CDR3 consists of 13 residues. Germline V gives CDR1 MNHEY, CDR2 SVGEGT. The CDR3 protein is CANSYRGQDEQFF. The CDR3 nucleotides read TGTGCCAACAGTTATCGGGGGCAGGATGAGCAGTTCTTC.

In its sample, this clonotype was seen a few times. The chain is built from TRBV2 and TRBJ1-1; maybe TRBD1 (5 bases). Germline-derived CDR1 and CDR2 are SNHLY and FYNNEI. Between the trimmed V and J ends, which lost 4 bases and 11 bases, there was a span of 11 bases. CDR3 length: 11 amino acids. For the CDR3, the DNA is TGTGCCAGCAGTGTAATAGGGGTCGCTTTCTTT. Translated, it gives CASSVIGVAFF.

CDR3 sequence: CAWSEYTPEAFF. The CDR3 DNA follows: TGTGCCTGGAGTGAATATACCCCTGAAGCTTTCTTT. The chain uses TRBV30 and TRBJ1-1; D is unresolved. V lost 1 base, J lost 6 bases, and 9 bases lay in between. The CDR3 is made up of 12 amino acids. CDR1 and CDR2 from the germline V gene are GTSNPN and SVGIG (reference sequence). The entire variable domain, with the rest obtained from reference TRBV30 and TRBJ1-1, is as follows: SQTIHQWPATLVQPVGSPLSLECTVEGTSNPNLYWYRQAAGRGLQLLFYSVGIGQISSEVPQNLSASRPQDRQFILSSKKLLLSDSGFYLCAWSEYTPEAFFGQGTRLTVV.

This clonotype has only a few counts. The chain couples TRBV15 to TRBJ2-5; D perhaps matches TRBD2 (7 bases). Germline CDR1 and CDR2: LNHNV and YYDKDF (reference sequence). V lost 0 bases, J lost 5 bases, and 19 bases lay in between. CDR3 length equals 17 residues. CDR3 in amino acids: CATSRDRGGGQRETQYF. In DNA form, the CDR3 reads TGTGCCACCAGCAGAGATAGGGGAGGGGGGCAGAGGGAGACCCAGTACTTC.

Ten or more counts support this clonotype. The chain combines TRBV14 with TRBJ2-6; TRBD2 is a possible D gene (5 bases). This CDR3 has 15 residues. Germline CDR1 SGHDN, CDR2 FVKESK. The V end was cut by 4 bases, the J end by 1 base, with 8 bases between. CDR3 amino acids: CASSRGFSGANVLTF. Here the CDR3 DNA reads TGTGCCAGCAGCCGAGGGTTTTCTGGGGCCAACGTCCTGACTTTC.

There are a few counts of this clonotype. CDR3 in amino acids: CASSPMRVETQYF. The CDR3 DNA follows: TGTGCCAGCAGTCCCATGCGGGTTGAGACCCAGTACTTC. The V and J genes are TRBV27 and TRBJ2-7; D might be TRBD2 (5 bases). The J call may be mistaken, given a closer DNA end match to TRBJ2-5. This CDR3 spans 13 amino acids. Germline CDR1 is MNHEY and CDR2 is SMNVEV (reference sequence).

This clonotype came up many times. The rearrangement joins TRBV6-2 or TRBV6-3 to TRBJ2-5; 12 bases are shared with TRBD2. Looked up from germline, CDR1 is MNHEY and CDR2 is SVGEGT. The V segment lost 6 bases and the J segment 4 bases; nucleotides outside the gene matches: 6. CDR3 length: 15 amino acids. The CDR3 DNA reads as TGTGCCAGCAGCACCCTACTAGCGGGAGGAGAGACCCAGTACTTC. Protein sequence: CASSTLLAGGETQYF.

This clonotype was counted many times. The J gene is TRBJ2-4, the V gene TRBV11-2, with D perhaps TRBD1 (5 bases). The germline gives CDR1 SGHAT, CDR2 FQNNGV. The CDR3 length is 13 residues. V lost 6 bases and J lost 6, with 12 bases in between. The CDR3 region is CASSPMQGNIQYF. Written as DNA, the CDR3 is TGTGCCAGCAGTCCAATGCAGGGAAACATTCAGTACTTC. The full variable domain, with the rest looked up from reference TRBV11-2 and TRBJ2-4, is EAGVAQSPRYKIIEKRQSVAFWCNPISGHATLYWYQQILGQGPKLLIQFQNNGVVDDSQLPKDRFSAERLKGVDSTLKIQPAKLEDSAVYLCASSPMQGNIQYFGAGTRLSVL.

This clonotype came up many times. At one boundary the junction diverges from the germline segment, which might be a read error. J is TRBJ2-1 and V is TRBV10-1; unclear D gene. The CDR3 runs to 13 residues. CDR1 is WNHNN and CDR2 is SYGVQD in the germline V gene (reference sequence). CDR3 loop: CASSEVRYNEQFF. The CDR3 DNA is TGTGCCAGCAGCGAGGTGAGGTACAATGAGCAGTTCTTC.

This clonotype was found once. The rearrangement joins TRBV20-1 to TRBJ2-1; 9 positions agree with TRBD2. The CDR3 is 15 residues long. Trimming cost V 0 bases and J 7 bases; bases outside gene matches: 7. CDR1 DFQATT and CDR2 SNEGSKA come from the germline V gene (reference sequence). DNA of the CDR3: TGCAGTGCTAGAGAGTTGCGGGGGGGCGGGAATGAGCAGTTCTTC. Protein sequence: CSARELRGGGNEQFF.

The gene calls are TRBV10-2 and TRBJ1-5; tentative D call: TRBD1 (5 bases). In germline, CDR1 is WSHSY, CDR2 SAAADI. The CDR3 covers 14 residues. Trimming removed 2 bases from V and 7 bases from J, with 12 bases in between. The chain's CDR3 is CASSEAGLGQPQHF. CDR3 in DNA: TGCGCCAGCAGTGAGGCAGGGCTCGGGCAGCCCCAGCATTTT.

The J gene is TRBJ2-2, the V gene TRBV12-3 or TRBV12-4; D not certain. The CDR3 runs to 14 residues. Trimming stripped 6 bases from V and 6 bases from J, with 14 bases between. CDR3 bases: TGTGCCAGCAGCTTCTCTTGGGTCGCCGGGGAGCTGTTTTTT. Protein product: CASSFSWVAGELFF.

The table lists this clonotype with a few counts. The V and J genes are TRBV24-1 and TRBJ2-7; D is unresolved. The V and J ends lost 1 base and 6 bases respectively, with 9 bases between them. CDR1 and CDR2 from the germline V gene are KGHDR and SFDVKD. This CDR3 comprises 13 residues. The CDR3 bases are TGTGCCACCAGTGATTTTAAGGGTCTCGAGCAGTACTTC. This sequence encodes CATSDFKGLEQYF.

The J gene is TRBJ1-5, the V gene TRBV6-5; D might be TRBD1 (5 bases). The V end was cut by 10 bases, the J end by 6 bases, with 16 bases between. Germline V CDR1 and CDR2: MNHEY, SVGAGI. The CDR3 is made up of 13 amino acids. CDR3 nucleotide sequence: TGTGCCACGGGGCCCACCTCCACTCAGCCCCAGCATTTT. Its translation is CATGPTSTQPQHF.